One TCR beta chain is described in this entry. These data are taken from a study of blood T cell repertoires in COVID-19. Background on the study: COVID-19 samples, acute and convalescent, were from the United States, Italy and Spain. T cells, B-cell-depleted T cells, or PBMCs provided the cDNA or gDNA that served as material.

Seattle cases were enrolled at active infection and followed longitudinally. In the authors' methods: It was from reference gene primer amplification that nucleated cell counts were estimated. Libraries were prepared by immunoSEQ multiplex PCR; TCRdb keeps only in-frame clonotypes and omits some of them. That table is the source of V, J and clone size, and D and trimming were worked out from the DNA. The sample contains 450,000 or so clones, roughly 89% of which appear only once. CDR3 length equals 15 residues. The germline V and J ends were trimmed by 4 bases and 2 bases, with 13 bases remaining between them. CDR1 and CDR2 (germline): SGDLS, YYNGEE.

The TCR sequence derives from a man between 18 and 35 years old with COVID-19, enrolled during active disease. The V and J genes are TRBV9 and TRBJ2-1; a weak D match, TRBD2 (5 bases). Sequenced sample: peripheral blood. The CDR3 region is CASSPDWRPYNEQFF. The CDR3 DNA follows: TGTGCCAGCAGCCCGGACTGGCGACCCTACAATGAGCAGTTCTTC.